This TCR beta chain emerged from a study of shared clonotypes between healthy human individuals. Assay used: immunoSEQ multiplex PCR; TCRdb lists only in-frame clones, some missing. The sample includes about 600,000 clones, about 80% of them seen just once. Germline-derived CDR1 and CDR2 are LGHNA and YNFKEQ. The germline V and J ends were trimmed by 0 bases and 3 bases, with 9 bases remaining between them. The CDR3 runs to 15 residues. Sample: PBMCs. The TCR comes from a woman between 40 and 50 years old in good health. Some clones in this sample may be carry-over from other donors' samples. The chain joins TRBV4-2 to TRBJ1-5; no reliable D call. The CDR3 is CASSQDLGYNQPQHF. For the CDR3, the DNA is TGTGCCAGCAGCCAAGATTTAGGATACAATCAGCCCCAGCATTTT.